These 27 T cell receptor beta chains were sequenced from one sample in a study of OX40 agonist ivuxolimab in advanced cancers. TCRdb's copy holds only in-frame clones and misses some; the assay was immunoSEQ multiplex PCR. The sample lists about 48,000 clones, about 85% occurring once. The sequenced sample was CD4+ or CD8+ T cells sorted from blood, obtained in a trial of the OX40 agonist ivuxolimab. These receptors were collected from an adult with an advanced solid tumor such as melanoma, head and neck, liver or kidney cancer.

The chain uses TRBV4-1 and TRBJ1-1; no firm D call. V shed 6 bases and J shed 2 bases, with 16 bases lying between them. The CDR3 runs to 15 residues. Germline CDR1 and CDR2: MGHRA and YSYEKL. DNA for the CDR3: TGCGCCAGCAGTCATGATCCGAGAACTAACACTGAAGCTTTCTTT. This translates into CASSHDPRTNTEAFF.

This clone was observed a single time. The chain couples TRBV5-4 to TRBJ2-3, with 10 bases lining up with TRBD2. Trimming cost V 4 bases and J 4 bases; bases outside gene matches: 9. In germline, CDR1 is SGHNT, CDR2 YYREEE (reference sequence). The CDR3 totals 16 residues. CDR3 coding DNA: TGTGCCAGCAGCATTATTAGCGGGAGGATCGCAGATACGCAGTATTTT. This codes for CASSIISGRIADTQYF. Filled out from reference TRBV5-4 and TRBJ2-3, the complete variable domain reads ETGVTQSPTHLIKTRGQQVTLRCSSQSGHNTVSWYQQALGQGPQFIFQYYREEENGRGNFPPRFSGLQFPNYSSELNVNALELDDSALYLCASSIISGRIADTQYFGPGTRLTVL.

The J gene is TRBJ1-2, the V gene TRBV2, with no clear D. In germline, CDR1 is SNHLY, CDR2 FYNNEI. V gave up 5 bases and J gave up 4 bases, with 14 bases separating them. The length of the CDR3 is 14 residues. The CDR3 DNA is TGTGCCAGCAGTCCTCCACAGCGATCCTATGGCTACACCTTC. Amino acids: CASSPPQRSYGYTF.

This clone was counted between two and nine times. This chain connects TRBV13 to TRBJ2-3; TRBD1 agrees at 7 bases. With 0 bases clipped from V and 7 bases from J, the junction kept 7 bases outside the gene matches. The germline CDR1 and CDR2 sequences are PRHDT and FYEKMQ (reference sequence). This CDR3 contains 15 residues. CDR3 bases: TGTGCCAGCAGCTTAGGCGGCAGGGGGTCCAATACGCAGTATTTT. It specifies CASSLGGRGSNTQYF.

CDR3 amino acids: CASRLSGSHTNTQYF. The CDR3 DNA sequence: TGTGCCAGCAGGCTTAGCGGGAGCCACACGAATACGCAGTATTTT. The chain links TRBV27 to TRBJ2-3; TRBD2 agrees at 9 bases. The length of the CDR3 is 15 residues. Germline V gene sequence: CDR1 MNHEY, CDR2 SMNVEV (reference sequence). With V trimmed by 6 bases and J by 7 bases, 11 bases remained unmatched.

The chain employs TRBV11-1 and TRBJ1-4; D ambiguous. Trimming left V 3 bases short and J 0 bases short, with 11 bases between. The CDR3 totals 16 residues. From germline, CDR1 is SGHAT and CDR2 FQDESV (reference sequence). DNA for the CDR3: TGTGCCAGCAGCTTTGGCCCCTCCGCAACTAATGAAAAACTGTTTTTT. Its protein is CASSFGPSATNEKLFF.

The chain has TRBV11-1 and TRBJ1-1; the match to TRBD1 covers 9 bases. The junction had 5 bases not matched to a gene; V was cut back by 6 bases and J by 0 bases. The germline V gene encodes CDR1 SGHAT and CDR2 FQDESV (reference sequence). The CDR3 has 15 amino acids. The CDR3, as DNA: TGTGCCAGCAGGAGGACAGGGGCTATGAACACTGAAGCTTTCTTT. Amino acids: CASRRTGAMNTEAFF.

This clone has a handful of counts. The same CDR3 also results from other DNA sequences found in this sample. This sequence joins TRBV7-9 and TRBJ2-5, with a possible D match to TRBD1 (5 bases). V lost 0 bases to trimming and J lost 2 bases, with 7 bases between them. The CDR3 contains 14 residues. In germline, CDR1 is SEHNR, CDR2 FQNEAQ (reference sequence). CDR3 bases: TGTGCCAGCAGCTTAGCCTCAGGGCAAGAGACCCAGTACTTC. Protein product: CASSLASGQETQYF.

V gene TRBV5-1 combines with J gene TRBJ2-5; D remains ambiguous. The germline V gene encodes CDR1 SGHRS and CDR2 YFSETQ. The CDR3 covers 11 residues. The V end lost 2 bases, the J end lost 3 bases, and 2 bases lay between the germline ends. The CDR3 bases are TGCGCCAGCAGCTTTGAAGAGACCCAGTACTTC. Its protein product is CASSFEETQYF. The entire variable domain, with the rest obtained from reference TRBV5-1 and TRBJ2-5, is as follows: KAGVTQTPRYLIKTRGQQVTLSCSPISGHRSVSWYQQTPGQGLQFLFEYFSETQRNKGNFPGRFSGRQFSNSRSEMNVSTLELGDSALYLCASSFEETQYFGPGTRLLVL.

The CDR3 region has the DNA TGTGCCAGCAGCGTAGGGGCCCTCTCTGGAAACACCATATATTTT. The encoded protein is CASSVGALSGNTIYF. The rearrangement uses TRBV9 and TRBJ1-3, with D uncertain. In germline, CDR1 is SGDLS, CDR2 YYNGEE. The CDR3 runs 15 residues. Deletions cut 0 bases from V and 0 bases from J, with 7 bases between.

The chain couples TRBV7-9 to TRBJ2-1; 9 bases align to TRBD1. The J segment lost 4 bases and the V segment lost 5 bases, leaving 9 bases of the junction unmatched. This CDR3 has 16 residues. CDR1 SEHNR and CDR2 FQNEAQ come from the germline V gene (reference sequence). As DNA, the CDR3 is TGTGCCAGCAGCAAGCCCGGGACAGGGATTTACAATGAGCAGTTCTTC. Its translation: CASSKPGTGIYNEQFF.

This clone was observed a single time. The chain is built from TRBV5-6 and TRBJ2-2; 12 positions agree with TRBD1. Trimming at V came to 4 bases and at J to 5 bases, leaving 12 bases not matched to a gene. This CDR3 contains 18 residues. Germline CDR1 and CDR2: SGHDT and YYEEEE. The CDR3 nucleotides read TGTGCCAGCAGCCTGGGACAGGGGGCAACTAGACGTACCGGGGAGCTGTTTTTT. Protein product: CASSLGQGATRRTGELFF.

The J gene is TRBJ2-7, the V gene TRBV7-3; TRBD2 is a possible D gene (6 bases). Germline loops: CDR1 SGHTA, CDR2 FQGTGA. Between the trimmed V and J ends, which lost 5 bases and 4 bases, there was a span of 18 bases. This CDR3 region has 15 residues. The CDR3 loop is CASSPSGTRGYEQYF. The DNA of the CDR3 is TGTGCCAGCAGCCCTTCCGGGACTCGAGGTTACGAGCAGTACTTC.

This clone has a single count. V and J are TRBV2 and TRBJ2-3, with 7 bases that match TRBD2. The V segment lost 2 bases and the J segment 5 bases; nucleotides outside the gene matches: 10. CDR1 and CDR2 from the germline V gene are SNHLY and FYNNEI. CDR3 length: 16 amino acids. CDR3: CASSENAGAAGDTQYF. CDR3 coding DNA: TGTGCCAGCAGTGAAAACGCGGGAGCCGCGGGAGATACGCAGTATTTT.

This clone showed up just once. For the CDR3, the DNA is TGTGCCAGCAGCGGAGCGGGAGGGATGGCAGATACGCAGTATTTT. This encodes CASSGAGGMADTQYF. The genes are TRBV9 and TRBJ2-3; TRBD2 matches 10 bases. The ends lost 3 bases at V and 4 bases at J; junction bases unmatched: 5. The length of the CDR3 is 15 residues. Per the germline V gene, CDR1 is SGDLS and CDR2 is YYNGEE.

This sequence joins TRBV15 and TRBJ1-2; possible D gene TRBD1, 6 bases. The CDR3 sequence is 16 residues long. V dropped 7 bases and J dropped 4 bases, with 22 bases sitting between them. Germline loops: CDR1 LNHNV, CDR2 YYDKDF (reference sequence). This chain's CDR3 is CATKNSQQGRGYGYTF. CDR3 DNA sequence: TGTGCCACCAAGAATTCGCAACAGGGACGGGGCTATGGCTACACCTTC.

The CDR3 bases are TGTGCCAGAAGCGCGGGACCGGAGACTAATCAGCCCCAGCATTTT. Protein sequence: CARSAGPETNQPQHF. The chain combines TRBV5-3 with TRBJ1-5; possibly TRBD1 for D (5 bases). TRBV5-3 carries the ORF label, with uncertain function. The CDR3 loop spans 15 amino acids. V dropped 4 bases and J dropped 4 bases, with 15 bases sitting between them.

The genes are TRBV7-2 and TRBJ2-1; no reliable D call. V lost 3 bases and J lost 12, with 12 bases in between. Looked up from germline, CDR1 is SGHTA and CDR2 is FQGNSA. This CDR3 region has 12 residues. The CDR3 here is CASSLSPLPQFF. For the CDR3, the DNA is TGTGCCAGCAGCTTGTCGCCCCTGCCGCAGTTCTTC.

V is TRBV9 and J is TRBJ2-3; 7 nucleotides agree with TRBD2. The CDR3 spans 18 residues. The V gene end was trimmed by 2 bases and the J gene end by 0 bases; junction bases not matched to a gene: 12. Per the germline V gene, CDR1 is SGDLS and CDR2 is YYNGEE. In nucleotides, the CDR3 is TGTGCCAGCAGCGTCGGGCTAGCGGTGACCGCTAGCACAGATACGCAGTATTTT. This codes for CASSVGLAVTASTDTQYF.

In regard to this clone: Different DNA sequences within this sample yield the same CDR3. This rearrangement joins TRBV19 to TRBJ1-2; TRBD1 matches at 11 bases. The V segment lost 6 bases and the J segment 6 bases; nucleotides outside the gene matches: 3. The CDR3 length is 13 residues. Germline assignment: CDR1 LNHDA and CDR2 SQIVND (reference sequence). CDR3 in amino acids: CASSMGQGDGYTF. CDR3 nucleotides: TGTGCCAGTAGCATGGGACAGGGGGATGGCTACACCTTC.

A remark on this clone: This CDR3 fails to terminate in the conserved phenylalanine or tryptophan, so it likely reflects a read error. The DNA is omitted, as the CDR3 cannot be located on it reliably, and the CDR3 follows TCRdb's listing. The chain employs TRBV2 and TRBJ2-7; TRBD1 reflects the table's D call only, with no check against the DNA. The CDR3 has 11 amino acids, counting both end residues. CDR1 is SNHLY and CDR2 is FYNNEI in the germline V gene. The CDR3 reads CASSERGTAQI.

V usage is TRBV7-9 and J usage is TRBJ2-1; D remains unclear. Trimming left V 4 bases short and J 6 bases short, with 10 bases between. This CDR3 is 13 amino acids long. Germline CDR1 and CDR2: SEHNR and FQNEAQ (reference sequence). CDR3 in DNA: TGTGCCAGCAGCTCCTCCCCCCGCAATGAGCAGTTCTTC. Translating it yields CASSSSPRNEQFF.

The J gene is TRBJ1-1, the V gene TRBV9; D is unclear. Trimming stripped 0 bases from V and 0 bases from J, with 6 bases between. Looked up from germline, CDR1 is SGDLS and CDR2 is YYNGEE. This CDR3 comprises 14 residues. CDR3 DNA sequence: TGTGCCAGCAGCGTAGGGGCAATGAACACTGAAGCTTTCTTT. As protein: CASSVGAMNTEAFF.

The chain carries TRBV10-1 and TRBJ2-7; 13 bases fit TRBD2. CDR3 length: 15 residues. After removal of 6 bases from V and 0 bases from J, the junction contained 2 bases not matched to a gene. Germline V lookup: CDR1 WNHNN, CDR2 SYGVQD (reference sequence). In DNA, the CDR3 is TGCGCCAGCAGCAGGACTAGCGGGAGCTCCTACGAGCAGTACTTC. As protein: CASSRTSGSSYEQYF.

The V call is TRBV21-1, the J call TRBJ2-7; the table gives TRBD1 as D, unverified against the DNA. TRBV21-1 is tagged as a pseudogene. This CDR3 is built from 15 residues. For the CDR3, the DNA is TGTGCCAGCAGCCGTACAGGGGTTGAGTCCTACGAGCAGTACTTC. Encoded protein: CASSRTGVESYEQYF.

The J gene is TRBJ2-3, the V gene TRBV18; D is possibly TRBD1 or TRBD2 (6 bases each). CDR1 is KGHSH and CDR2 is LQKENI in the germline V gene. V was cut by 5 bases and J by 2 bases, with 14 bases left in between. There are 15 residues in the CDR3. The CDR3 here is CASSSTGGPTDTQYF. CDR3 bases: TGTGCCAGCTCATCGACAGGAGGGCCCACAGATACGCAGTATTTT. The whole variable domain, filled in from reference TRBV18 and TRBJ2-3, reads NAGVMQNPRHLVRRRGQEARLRCSPMKGHSHVYWYRQLPEEGLKFMVYLQKENIIDESGMPKERFSAEFPKEGPSILRIQQVVRGDSAAYFCASSSTGGPTDTQYFGPGTRLTVL.

J is TRBJ2-5 and V is TRBV6-6; D may match TRBD1 or TRBD2 (5 bases each). CDR1 and CDR2 (germline): MNHNY, SVGAGI (reference sequence). This CDR3 is 15 amino acids long. V was pared by 2 bases and J by 4 bases, with 14 bases between. The CDR3 coding sequence is TGTGCCAGCAGTTACGGTCAGCCGAGGGGAGAGACCCAGTACTTC. Its protein is CASSYGQPRGETQYF.